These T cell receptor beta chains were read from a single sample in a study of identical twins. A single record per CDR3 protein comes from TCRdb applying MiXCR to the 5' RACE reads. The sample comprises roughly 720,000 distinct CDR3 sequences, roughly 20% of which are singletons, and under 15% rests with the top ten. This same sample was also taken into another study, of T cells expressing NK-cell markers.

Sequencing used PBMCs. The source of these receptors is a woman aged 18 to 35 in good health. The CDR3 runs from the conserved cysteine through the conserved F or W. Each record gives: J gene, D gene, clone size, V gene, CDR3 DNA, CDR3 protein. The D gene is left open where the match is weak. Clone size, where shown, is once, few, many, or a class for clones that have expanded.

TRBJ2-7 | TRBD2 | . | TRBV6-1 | TGTGCCAGCAGTACCGGGGGGTGGGACGAGCAGTACTTC | CASSTGGWDEQYF
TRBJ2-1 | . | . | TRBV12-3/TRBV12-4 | TGTGCCAGCAGCCGAGCCGTCTCTTACAATGAGCAGTTCTTC | CASSRAVSYNEQFF
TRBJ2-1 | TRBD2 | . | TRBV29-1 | TGCAGCGTTGAAGGCGTAGCGGGGTCCTACAATGAGCAGTTCTTC | CSVEGVAGSYNEQFF
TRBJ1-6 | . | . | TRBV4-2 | TGTGCCAGCAGCCAAGATTGGGGAGAGAATTCACCCCTCCACTTT | CASSQDWGENSPLHF
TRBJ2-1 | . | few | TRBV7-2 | TGTGCCAGCGTCTTCAACAATGAGCAGTTCTTC | CASVFNNEQFF
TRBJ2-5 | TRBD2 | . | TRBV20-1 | TGCAGTGCTCGCCCGGGTTGGGGGAGGGTGCAAGAGACCCAGTACTTC | CSARPGWGRVQETQYF
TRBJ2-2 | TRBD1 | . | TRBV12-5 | TGTGCTAGTGGTCTCCCCTGGGGTCTCGGACAGGGGAACACCGGGGAGCTGTTTTTT | CASGLPWGLGQGNTGELFF
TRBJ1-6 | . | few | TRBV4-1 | TGCGCCAGCAGCCAAGGCCGAGGGAGCTCCTATAATTCACCCCTCCACTTT | CASSQGRGSSYNSPLHF
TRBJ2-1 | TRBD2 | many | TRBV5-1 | TGTGCCAGCAGTTTAAGCGGGGGCTCCTACAATGAGCAGTTCTTC | CASSLSGGSYNEQFF
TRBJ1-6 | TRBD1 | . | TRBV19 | TGTGCCAGCGCCGGGACAGGGTTCTCACCCCTCCACTTT | CASAGTGFSPLHF
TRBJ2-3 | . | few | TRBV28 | TGTGCCAGCAGTTTTGGGGTCAGGGCCACAGATACGCAGTATTTT | CASSFGVRATDTQYF
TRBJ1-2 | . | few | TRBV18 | TGTGCCAGCTCACATTCGACCGGGGGCTATGGCTACACCTTC | CASSHSTGGYGYTF
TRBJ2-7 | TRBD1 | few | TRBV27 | TGTGCCAGCAGGGACAGGGGGCGAGAGCAGTACTTC | CASRDRGREQYF
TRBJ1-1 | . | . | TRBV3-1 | TGTGCCAGCAGCCAGACCCCGAACACTGAAGCTTTCTTT | CASSQTPNTEAFF
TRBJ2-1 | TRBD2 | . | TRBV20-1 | TGCAGTGCTACTAGACTAGCGGGAGATGAGCAGTTCTTC | CSATRLAGDEQFF
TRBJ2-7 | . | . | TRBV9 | TGTGCCAGCAGCGCGCGGACTGCCGAAACCTACGAGCAGTACTTC | CASSARTAETYEQYF
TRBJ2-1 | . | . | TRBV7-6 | TGTGCCAGCAGCTTAGGGCCGGAGCGTTCCAATGAGCAGTTCTTC | CASSLGPERSNEQFF
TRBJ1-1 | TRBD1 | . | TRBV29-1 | TGCAGCGGGGGGACAGGTAACACTGAAGCTTTCTTT | CSGGTGNTEAFF
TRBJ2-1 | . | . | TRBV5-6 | TGTGCCAGCAGCTTGGTCGTGGGAACGAGCTCCTACAATGAGCAGTTCTTC | CASSLVVGTSSYNEQFF
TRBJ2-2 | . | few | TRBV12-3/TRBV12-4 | TGTGCCATCCGTGGGGCGACCGGGGAGCTGTTTTTT | CAIRGATGELFF
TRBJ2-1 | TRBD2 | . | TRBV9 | TGTGCCAGCAGCGGTAGCGGGACCGCCTACAATGAGCAGTTCTTC | CASSGSGTAYNEQFF
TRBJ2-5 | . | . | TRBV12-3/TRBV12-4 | TGTGCCAGCAGTTTGGGGGGTATGGAGACCCAGTACTTC | CASSLGGMETQYF
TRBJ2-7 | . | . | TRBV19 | TGTGCCAGTAGTGGGACTGCTGGGCACGAGCAGTACTTC | CASSGTAGHEQYF
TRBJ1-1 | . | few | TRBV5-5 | TGTGCCAGCAGTACCCTGAGCGGATCGAACACTGAAGCTTTCTTT | CASSTLSGSNTEAFF
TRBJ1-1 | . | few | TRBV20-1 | TGCAGTGCTAGAGACAACGAGGCTTTCTTT | CSARDNEAFF
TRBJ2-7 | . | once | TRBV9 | TGTGCCAGCAGCGTAGCTCCCCATTACGAGCAGTACTTC | CASSVAPHYEQYF
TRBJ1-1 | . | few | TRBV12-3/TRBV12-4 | TGTGCCAGCAGTTTTTACGACAGATTGAACACTGAAGCTTTCTTT | CASSFYDRLNTEAFF
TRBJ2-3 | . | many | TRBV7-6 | TGTGCCAGCAGCTTAGCTCGGGATACGCAGTATTTT | CASSLARDTQYF
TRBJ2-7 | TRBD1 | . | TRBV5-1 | TGCGCCAGCAGCCTCTGGACAGGGGCCTACGAGCAGTACTTC | CASSLWTGAYEQYF
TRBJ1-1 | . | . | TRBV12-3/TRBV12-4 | TGTGCCAGCAGTTGGCCGCCCGTCACTGAAGCTTTCTTT | CASSWPPVTEAFF
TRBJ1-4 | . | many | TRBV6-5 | TGTGCCAGCAGTTACACTAAGGACAGAAATGAAAAACTGTTTTTT | CASSYTKDRNEKLFF
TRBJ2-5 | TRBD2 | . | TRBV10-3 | TGTGCCATCAGTGAGTCGACGACTAGCGGGAGGTCTAACCAAGAGACCCAGTACTTC | CAISESTTSGRSNQETQYF
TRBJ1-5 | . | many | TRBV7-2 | TGTGCCAGCAGCTTCGACACCTTTCAGCCCCAGCATTTT | CASSFDTFQPQHF
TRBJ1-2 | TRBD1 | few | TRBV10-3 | TGTGCCATCAGGCCCAGTCAGGGGGTCGGTAGCGGCTACACCTTC | CAIRPSQGVGSGYTF
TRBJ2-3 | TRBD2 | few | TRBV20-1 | TGCAGTGCTACCCTAGCGGGAGGGCCGCTTTTGGATACGCAGTATTTT | CSATLAGGPLLDTQYF
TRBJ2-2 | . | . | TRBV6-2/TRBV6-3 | TGTGCCAGCCGCCCAGGACGGATGTACACCGGGGAGCTGTTTTTT | CASRPGRMYTGELFF
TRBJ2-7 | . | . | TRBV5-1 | TGCGCCAGCAGCTTGGCTACTAGCTCCTACGAGCAGTACTTC | CASSLATSSYEQYF
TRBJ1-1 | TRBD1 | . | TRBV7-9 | TGTGCCAGCAGCCCAGGGAGGACAGGGAGCACTGAAGCTTTCTTT | CASSPGRTGSTEAFF
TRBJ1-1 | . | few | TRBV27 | TGTGCCAGCCGGAGCTACCAGGGATACACTGAAGCTTTCTTT | CASRSYQGYTEAFF
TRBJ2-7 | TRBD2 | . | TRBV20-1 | TGCAGTGCGCCTCGCCAAGCGGGAGTCCCCTACGAGCAGTACTTC | CSAPRQAGVPYEQYF
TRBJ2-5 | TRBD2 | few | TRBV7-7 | TGTGCCAGCAGCAAAACTAGCGGAGCGACCCAGTACTTC | CASSKTSGATQYF
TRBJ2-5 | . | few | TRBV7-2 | TGTGCCAGCAGCTTAGGTGTCGGTCCAAGGACCCAGTACTTC | CASSLGVGPRTQYF
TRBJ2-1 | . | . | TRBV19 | TGTGCCAGCAAACCAGTGGAAACGGTTCCCCCCAATGAGCAGTTCTTC | CASKPVETVPPNEQFF
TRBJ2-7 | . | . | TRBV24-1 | TGTGCCACCAGTGATTTCAGGGACCGATTCTACTTC | CATSDFRDRFYF
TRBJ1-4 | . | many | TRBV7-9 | TGTGCCAGCAGCGGTAACAGAGAAAAACTGTTTTTT | CASSGNREKLFF
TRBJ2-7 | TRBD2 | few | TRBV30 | TGTGCCTGGAGTGGACTAGCGGGAGTCGGGCAGTACTTC | CAWSGLAGVGQYF
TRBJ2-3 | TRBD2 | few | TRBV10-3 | TGTGCCATCAGGGGACTAGACGCAGATACGCAGTATTTT | CAIRGLDADTQYF
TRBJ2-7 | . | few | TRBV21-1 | TGTGCCAGCAGCAGAGTTCCGGGACAGGGGACGTCAAAGCAGTACTTC | CASSRVPGQGTSKQYF